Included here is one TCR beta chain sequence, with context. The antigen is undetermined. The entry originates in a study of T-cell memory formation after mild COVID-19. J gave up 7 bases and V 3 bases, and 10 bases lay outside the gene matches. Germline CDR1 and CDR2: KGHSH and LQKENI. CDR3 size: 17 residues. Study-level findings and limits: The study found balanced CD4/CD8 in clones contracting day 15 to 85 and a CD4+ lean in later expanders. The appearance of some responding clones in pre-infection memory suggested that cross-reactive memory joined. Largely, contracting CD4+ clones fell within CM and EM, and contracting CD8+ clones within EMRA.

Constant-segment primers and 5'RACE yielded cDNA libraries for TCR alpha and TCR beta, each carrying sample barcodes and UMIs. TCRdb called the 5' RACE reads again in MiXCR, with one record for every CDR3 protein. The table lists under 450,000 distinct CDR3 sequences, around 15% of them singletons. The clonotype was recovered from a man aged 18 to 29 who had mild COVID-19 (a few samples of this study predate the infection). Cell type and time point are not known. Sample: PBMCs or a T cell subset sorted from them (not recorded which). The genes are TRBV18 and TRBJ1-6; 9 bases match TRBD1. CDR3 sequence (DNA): TGTGCCAGCTCACCGGGACAGGGCATGGTCCGGAATTCACCCCTCCACTTT. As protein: CASSPGQGMVRNSPLHF.